This T cell receptor (beta chain) comes out of a study of CD4 T cell repertoires in COVID-19. CDR1 SGHTA and CDR2 FQGNSA come from the germline V gene. V was pared by 4 bases and J by 4 bases, with 13 bases between. The CDR3 runs to 14 residues. Mild-to-severe COVID-19 survivors were the donors. These memory T cells were uncultured and sequenced directly after ex vivo isolation. Clones were read by immunoSEQ multiplex PCR, and TCRdb kept only the in-frame ones, dropping some. This sample has approximately 79,000 clones, with around 82% found just once. This clone was detected once. No antigen is known for it. Study outcomes and limitations: SARS-CoV and/or HKU1 spike cultures shared between roughly 6 and 27% of SARS-CoV-2 clonotypes. Several top expanded SARS-CoV-2-reactive clonotypes were shared by two or three memory subsets.

This material consisted of CD4+ T cells from peripheral blood, taken after recovery from COVID-19. The origin of this receptor is a human donor who had COVID-19. The chain employs TRBV7-2 and TRBJ1-2; D remains ambiguous. This chain's CDR3 is CASSYPGGGYGYTF. DNA for the CDR3: TGTGCCAGCAGCTACCCGGGAGGCGGCTATGGCTACACCTTC.